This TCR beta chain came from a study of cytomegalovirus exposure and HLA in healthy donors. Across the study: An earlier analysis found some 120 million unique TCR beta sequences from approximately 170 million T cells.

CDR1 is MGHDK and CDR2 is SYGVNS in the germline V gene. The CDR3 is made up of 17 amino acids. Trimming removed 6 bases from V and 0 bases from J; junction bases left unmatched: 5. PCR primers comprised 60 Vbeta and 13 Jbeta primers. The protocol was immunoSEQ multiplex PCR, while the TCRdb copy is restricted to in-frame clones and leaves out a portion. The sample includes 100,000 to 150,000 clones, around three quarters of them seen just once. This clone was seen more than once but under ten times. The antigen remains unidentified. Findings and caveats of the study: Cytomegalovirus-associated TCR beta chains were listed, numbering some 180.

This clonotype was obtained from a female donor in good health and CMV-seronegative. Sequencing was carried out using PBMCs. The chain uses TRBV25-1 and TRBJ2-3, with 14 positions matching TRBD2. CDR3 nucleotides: TGTGCCAGCAGGGGACTAGCGGGGGACCTAAGCACAGATACGCAGTATTTT. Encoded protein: CASRGLAGDLSTDTQYF.